This T cell receptor beta chain was obtained from a study of blood T cell repertoires in COVID-19. Study at large: Nucleic acid was either cDNA or gDNA, and it came from T cells, B-cell-depleted T cells, or PBMCs.

The cohort comprised adults aged 18 to 89 years residing in under 25 US areas. Trimming removed 6 bases at V and 5 bases at J, with 16 bases between. This CDR3 contains 15 residues. Germline-derived CDR1 and CDR2 are KGHSH and LQKENI. TCRdb keeps only in-frame clones here, not all; method: immunoSEQ multiplex PCR. The top ten hold 18% of the sample, which has a few hundred thousand clones, 85% seen once. The sequenced sample consisted of PBMCs or T cells enriched from blood (not recorded which). This receptor was taken from a man aged 35 to 55 who had recovered from COVID-19. This chain joins TRBV18 and TRBJ1-4; D is possibly TRBD1 (5 bases). DNA for the CDR3: TGTGCCAGCTCCGGTCTGGACACAGCGAATGAAAAACTGTTTTTT. This encodes CASSGLDTANEKLFF.